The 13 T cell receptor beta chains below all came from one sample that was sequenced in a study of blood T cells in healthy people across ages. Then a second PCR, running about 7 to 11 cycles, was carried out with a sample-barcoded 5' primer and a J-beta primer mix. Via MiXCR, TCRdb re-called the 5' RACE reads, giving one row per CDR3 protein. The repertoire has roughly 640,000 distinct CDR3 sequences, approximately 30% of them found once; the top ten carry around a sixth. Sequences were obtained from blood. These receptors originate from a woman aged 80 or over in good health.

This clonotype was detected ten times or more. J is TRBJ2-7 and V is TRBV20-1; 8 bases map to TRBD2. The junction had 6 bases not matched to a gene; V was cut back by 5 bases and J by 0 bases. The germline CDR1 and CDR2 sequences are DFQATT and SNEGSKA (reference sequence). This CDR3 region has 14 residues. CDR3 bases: TGCAGTGCTCCCCGCAGCGGGGGCTCCTACGAGCAGTACTTC. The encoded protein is CSAPRSGGSYEQYF.

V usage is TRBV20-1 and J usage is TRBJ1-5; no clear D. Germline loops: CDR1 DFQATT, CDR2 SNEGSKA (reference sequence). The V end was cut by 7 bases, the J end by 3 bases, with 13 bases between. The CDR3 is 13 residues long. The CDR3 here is CSGRSDINQPQHF. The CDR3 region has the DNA TGCAGTGGGCGGTCAGACATCAATCAGCCCCAGCATTTT.

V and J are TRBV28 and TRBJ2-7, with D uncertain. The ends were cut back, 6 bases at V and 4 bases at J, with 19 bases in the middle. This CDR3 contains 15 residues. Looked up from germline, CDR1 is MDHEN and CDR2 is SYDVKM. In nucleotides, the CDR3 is TGTGCCAGCAGCCCTCATCGGGTGAGCTCTTACGAGCAGTACTTC. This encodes CASSPHRVSSYEQYF.

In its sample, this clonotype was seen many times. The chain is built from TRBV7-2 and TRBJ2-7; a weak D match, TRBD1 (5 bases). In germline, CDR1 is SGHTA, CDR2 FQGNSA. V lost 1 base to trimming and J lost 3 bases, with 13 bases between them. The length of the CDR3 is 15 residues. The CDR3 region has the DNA TGTGCCAGCAGCTTAGAGGGGTTGCAGCTCTACGAGCAGTACTTC. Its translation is CASSLEGLQLYEQYF.

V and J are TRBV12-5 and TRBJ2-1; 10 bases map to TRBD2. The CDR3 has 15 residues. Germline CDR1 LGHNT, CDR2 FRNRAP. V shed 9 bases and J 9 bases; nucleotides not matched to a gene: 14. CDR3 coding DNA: TGTGCTAGCTCGGGGAGCGGGGGGGCCCGTGGTGAGCAGTTCTTC. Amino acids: CASSGSGGARGEQFF.

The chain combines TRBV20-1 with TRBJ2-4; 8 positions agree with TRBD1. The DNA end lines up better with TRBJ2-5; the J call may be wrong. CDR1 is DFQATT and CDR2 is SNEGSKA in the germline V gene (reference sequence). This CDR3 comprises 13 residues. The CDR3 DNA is TGCAGTGCTGGACAGGGAATGAGGGAGACCCAGTACTTC. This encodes CSAGQGMRETQYF.

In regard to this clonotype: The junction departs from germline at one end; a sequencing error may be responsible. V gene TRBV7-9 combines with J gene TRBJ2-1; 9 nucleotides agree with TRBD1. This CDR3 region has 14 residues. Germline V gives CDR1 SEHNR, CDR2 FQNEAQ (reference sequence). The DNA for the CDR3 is TGCGCCAGCAGCGAGGACAGGGGTGGGAGTGAGCAGTTCTTC. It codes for CASSEDRGGSEQFF.

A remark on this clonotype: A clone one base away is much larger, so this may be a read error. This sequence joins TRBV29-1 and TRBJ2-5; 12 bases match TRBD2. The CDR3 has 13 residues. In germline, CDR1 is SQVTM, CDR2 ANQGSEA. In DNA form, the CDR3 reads TGCGGCGTTGGGACTAGCGGGCAAGAGACCCAGTACTTC. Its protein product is CGVGTSGQETQYF.

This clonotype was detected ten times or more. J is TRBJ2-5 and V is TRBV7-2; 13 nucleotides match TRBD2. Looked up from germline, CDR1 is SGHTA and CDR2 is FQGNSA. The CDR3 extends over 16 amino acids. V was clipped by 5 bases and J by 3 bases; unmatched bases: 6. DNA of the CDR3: TGTGCCAGCAGCATACTAGCGGGGGGGTTAGAAGAGACCCAGTACTTC. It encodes CASSILAGGLEETQYF.

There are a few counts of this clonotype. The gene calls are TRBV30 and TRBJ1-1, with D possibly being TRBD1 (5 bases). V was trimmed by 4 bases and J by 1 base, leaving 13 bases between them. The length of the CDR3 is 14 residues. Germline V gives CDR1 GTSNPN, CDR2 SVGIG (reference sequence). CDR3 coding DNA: TGTGCCTGGAATACCGACAGTCGGAACACTGAAGCTTTCTTT. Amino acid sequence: CAWNTDSRNTEAFF. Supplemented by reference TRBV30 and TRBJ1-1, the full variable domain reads SQTIHQWPATLVQPVGSPLSLECTVEGTSNPNLYWYRQAAGRGLQLLFYSVGIGQISSEVPQNLSASRPQDRQFILSSKKLLLSDSGFYLCAWNTDSRNTEAFFGQGTRLTVV.

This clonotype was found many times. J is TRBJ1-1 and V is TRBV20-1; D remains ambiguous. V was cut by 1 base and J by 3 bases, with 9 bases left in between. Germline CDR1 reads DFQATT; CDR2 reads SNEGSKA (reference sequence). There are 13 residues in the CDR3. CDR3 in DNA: TGCAGTGCTAGAGCCCGACAAGACACTGAAGCTTTCTTT. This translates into CSARARQDTEAFF.

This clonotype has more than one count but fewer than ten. The CDR3, as DNA: TGTGCCTTTGGGTCCCCCGGAGCTAATGAAAAACTGTTTTTT. Encoded protein: CAFGSPGANEKLFF. The rearrangement links TRBV30 to TRBJ1-4, with unresolved D. The germline CDR1 and CDR2 sequences are GTSNPN and SVGIG (reference sequence). Deletions cut 7 bases from V and 3 bases from J, with 15 bases between. This CDR3 contains 14 residues.

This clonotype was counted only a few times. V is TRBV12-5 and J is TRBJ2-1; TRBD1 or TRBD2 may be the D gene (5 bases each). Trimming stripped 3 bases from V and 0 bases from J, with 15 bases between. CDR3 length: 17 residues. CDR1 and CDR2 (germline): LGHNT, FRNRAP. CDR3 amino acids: CASGFRDLFSSYNEQFF. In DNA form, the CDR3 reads TGTGCTAGTGGTTTCCGGGACCTTTTTAGCTCCTACAATGAGCAGTTCTTC.